What follows are 3 T cell receptor beta chains derived from one specimen sequenced in a study of response to subunit inactivated influenza vaccine. TCRdb processed the RT-PCR reads anew with MiXCR; each CDR3 protein has one entry. The sample contains about 700,000 distinct CDR3 sequences, 12% to 15% of which appear only once. The specimen was PBMCs from blood, collected around 15 days before vaccination. The receptors stem from a man between 45 and 60 years old who received an inactivated influenza vaccine.

Many counts were recorded for this clonotype. This chain links TRBV5-6 with TRBJ1-1; 10 bases match TRBD1. The CDR3 loop spans 16 amino acids. J lost 1 base, V lost 5 bases, and 8 bases had no gene match. Germline CDR1 reads SGHDT; CDR2 reads YYEEEE. CDR3: CASRLTGGQGNTEAFF. CDR3 nucleotides: TGTGCCAGCAGGCTGACAGGGGGCCAAGGGAACACTGAAGCTTTCTTT.

This clonotype was counted only a few times. This chain joins TRBV29-1 and TRBJ2-3; TRBD1 matches 7 bases. This CDR3 is built from 13 residues. Germline values: CDR1 SQVTM, CDR2 ANQGSEA. Trimming removed 3 bases from V and 3 bases from J; junction bases left unmatched: 3. The DNA for the CDR3 is TGCAGCGTTGACAGGGGACAGACAGATACGCAGTATTTT. Residues: CSVDRGQTDTQYF.

This clonotype turned up a few times. The CDR3 reads CAWSVHSSYEQYF. The CDR3 nucleotides read TGTGCCTGGAGTGTTCACAGCTCCTACGAGCAGTACTTC. The rearrangement links TRBV30 to TRBJ2-7, with D unresolved. Germline V gene data show CDR1 as GTSNPN and CDR2 as SVGIG (reference sequence). V shed 0 bases and J shed 0 bases, with 6 bases lying between them. CDR3 size: 13 residues.